Presented here are 15 T cell receptor beta chains from one specimen sequenced in a study of CD8 T cells in ankylosing spondylitis. General study findings and limits: Roughly eight highly homologous variants formed a TCR beta motif that appeared characteristic of ankylosing spondylitis blood.

TCRdb reprocessed the 5' RACE reads with MiXCR, giving one entry per CDR3 protein. Of more than 250,000 distinct CDR3 sequences listed, 6.5% to 10% are singletons. These receptors have no identified antigens. The specimen sequenced was blood, either unsorted or a sorted T cell fraction (not recorded which). The receptors were sampled from a male donor with ankylosing spondylitis.

The sample holds many counts of this clonotype. The CDR3 loop is CSADRDIQYF. The CDR3 DNA sequence: TGCAGTGCCGATCGAGACATTCAGTACTTC. V is TRBV20-1 and J is TRBJ2-4, with D uncertain. This CDR3 has 10 amino acids. Germline CDR1 DFQATT, CDR2 SNEGSKA (reference sequence). Between the trimmed V and J ends, which lost 6 bases and 8 bases, there was a span of 8 bases.

Ten or more counts support this clonotype. The chain joins TRBV9 to TRBJ1-3; no clear D gene. This CDR3 contains 14 residues. Trimming took off 4 bases at V and 3 bases at J, with 11 bases between the two ends. From germline, CDR1 is SGDLS and CDR2 YYNGEE. The CDR3: CASSPAQLGNTIYF. The CDR3 DNA sequence: TGTGCCAGCAGCCCAGCCCAGCTTGGAAACACCATATATTTT.

This clonotype showed up just a few times. This chain connects TRBV12-3 or TRBV12-4 to TRBJ1-1; D unclear. V lost 1 base and J lost 1, with 10 bases in between. The CDR3 has 15 amino acids. The CDR3 bases are TGTGCCAGCAGTTTAGGGCACCCTGGGAACACTGAAGCTTTCTTT. Translation: CASSLGHPGNTEAFF.

This clonotype was seen only a few times. The chain uses TRBV7-3 and TRBJ2-3, with D unclear. The germline CDR1 and CDR2 sequences are SGHTA and FQGTGA. This CDR3 region has 13 residues. Trimming stripped 4 bases from V and 0 bases from J, with 5 bases between. For the CDR3, the DNA is TGTGCCAGCAGCTCCATTAGCACAGATACGCAGTATTTT. Its translation: CASSSISTDTQYF.

Many counts were recorded for this clonotype. CDR3 residues: CASSLLAGSTDTQYF. The DNA of the CDR3 is TGTGCCAGCAGCTTATTAGCGGGGAGCACAGATACGCAGTATTTT. V usage is TRBV7-2 and J usage is TRBJ2-3; 8 bases match TRBD2. J was trimmed by 0 bases and V by 2 bases; bases with no gene match: 1. The CDR3 is 15 amino acids. The germline CDR1 and CDR2 sequences are SGHTA and FQGNSA.

This clonotype was picked up a small number of times. The gene calls are TRBV12-3 or TRBV12-4 and TRBJ1-5, with 8 bases that match TRBD1. V was pared by 5 bases and J by 7 bases, with 4 bases of the junction left unmatched. The CDR3 spans 13 residues. The chain's CDR3 is CASSQGAPQPQHF. CDR3 nucleotide sequence: TGTGCCAGCAGTCAGGGGGCCCCCCAGCCCCAGCATTTT.

This clonotype appeared many times. The V and J genes are TRBV10-3 and TRBJ2-3; either TRBD1 or TRBD2 may fit D (8 bases each). V was clipped by 3 bases and J by 0 bases, with 25 bases between them. The CDR3 is 20 residues long. Germline CDR1 ENHRY, CDR2 SYGVKD. The CDR3 region has the DNA TGTGCCATCAGTGAACCCACAGGGGGGACTAGGAGTTTAAGCACAGATACGCAGTATTTT. The encoded protein is CAISEPTGGTRSLSTDTQYF.

This chain uses TRBV28 with TRBJ2-5; D remains ambiguous. CDR3 length: 14 amino acids. The germline V gene has CDR1 MDHEN and CDR2 SYDVKM. The germline V and J ends were trimmed by 3 bases and 5 bases, with 13 bases remaining between them. CDR3: CASSFLVRRETQYF. The CDR3 bases are TGTGCCAGCAGTTTTTTAGTACGGCGGGAGACCCAGTACTTC. Full variable domain (remainder filled in from reference TRBV28 and TRBJ2-5): DVKVTQSSRYLVKRTGEKVFLECVQDMDHENMFWYRQDPGLGLRLIYFSYDVKMKEKGDIPEGYSVSREKKERFSLILESASTNQTSMYLCASSFLVRRETQYFGPGTRLLVL.

The V call is TRBV6-1, the J call TRBJ1-4; D remains unclear. V was pared by 6 bases and J by 4 bases, with 9 bases between. The CDR3 length is 13 residues. Germline V CDR1 and CDR2: MNHNS, SASEGT. The CDR3 bases are TGTGCCAGCAGACCGTCGGGTAATGAAAAACTGTTTTTT. Translating it yields CASRPSGNEKLFF.

This clonotype was seen a handful of times. V is TRBV12-3 or TRBV12-4 and J is TRBJ2-5; D is undetermined. Trimming left V 4 bases short and J 4 bases short, with 10 bases between. The CDR3 is made up of 13 amino acids. CDR3 region: CASSSLDRETQYF. The CDR3 region has the DNA TGTGCCAGCAGTTCTCTGGATCGAGAGACCCAGTACTTC.

A few counts support this clonotype. This chain joins TRBV7-9 and TRBJ2-7; D is possibly TRBD2 (6 bases). Germline CDR1 and CDR2: SEHNR and FQNEAQ (reference sequence). V was cut by 0 bases and J by 1 base, with 16 bases left in between. The length of the CDR3 is 17 residues. Written as DNA, the CDR3 is TGTGCCAGCAGCTTAGCCCCGGGAGTAGCGGAGTCCTACGAGCAGTACTTC. Encoded protein: CASSLAPGVAESYEQYF.

This chain connects TRBV25-1 to TRBJ2-3; D is perhaps TRBD1 or TRBD2 (5 bases each). The CDR3 is 14 amino acids. V lost 7 bases, J lost 2 bases, and 13 bases lay in between. The germline V gene encodes CDR1 MGHDK and CDR2 SYGVNS. The CDR3: CASMGTGPTDTQYF. CDR3 nucleotide sequence: TGTGCCAGCATGGGAACGGGACCCACAGATACGCAGTATTTT.

The J gene is TRBJ2-1, the V gene TRBV5-1, with TRBD2 as a possible D gene (6 bases). V was pared by 2 bases and J by 7 bases, with 13 bases between. Germline CDR1 SGHRS, CDR2 YFSETQ. The CDR3 covers 14 residues. CDR3 residues: CASSLTLARNEQFF. For the CDR3, the DNA is TGCGCCAGCAGCTTAACACTAGCCAGAAATGAGCAGTTCTTC.

J is TRBJ2-1 and V is TRBV9, with TRBD2 matching 12 bases. CDR1 is SGDLS, CDR2 YYNGEE, per germline. The CDR3 loop spans 16 amino acids. Trimming removed 0 bases from V and 8 bases from J; junction bases left unmatched: 6. The CDR3 loop reads CASSVGLAGGMDEQFF. CDR3 sequence (DNA): TGTGCCAGCAGCGTAGGTCTAGCGGGAGGGATGGATGAGCAGTTCTTC.

The chain recombines TRBV25-1 with TRBJ2-7; no reliable D call. CDR1 is MGHDK, CDR2 SYGVNS, per germline. There are 14 residues in the CDR3. Between the trimmed V and J ends, which lost 1 base and 1 base, there was a span of 8 bases. The CDR3 spells CASSESPRSYEQYF. The CDR3 DNA reads TGTGCCAGCAGTGAATCGCCCAGATCCTACGAGCAGTACTTC.